This T cell receptor (beta chain) was recovered during a study of shared clonotypes between healthy human individuals. In germline, CDR1 is SGHNT, CDR2 YYREEE (reference sequence). The CDR3 has 15 amino acids. V shed 4 bases and J shed 8 bases, with 18 bases lying between them. Concerning this clone: Its specificity is not known.

Sequencing used immunoSEQ multiplex PCR; TCRdb keeps in-frame clones, though not all of them. The top ten hold around 1.8% of the sample, which has around 700,000 clones, approximately 75% seen once. Whole-study findings and limits: Generation of non-shared clonotypes was less probable than generation of clonotypes shared by all four donors. A handful of donors shared about 5% of their naive CD4 clonotypes.

Sequences were obtained from memory CD4+ T cells sorted from blood. Subset reported: CD45RA-negative fraction. The sequence derives from a woman aged 25-40 years in good health. J is TRBJ1-4 and V is TRBV5-4; D is possibly TRBD1 (5 bases). CDR3 protein: CASSKSGYPGEKLFF. The CDR3 DNA is TGTGCCAGCAGCAAGTCAGGGTATCCAGGGGAAAAACTGTTTTTT.